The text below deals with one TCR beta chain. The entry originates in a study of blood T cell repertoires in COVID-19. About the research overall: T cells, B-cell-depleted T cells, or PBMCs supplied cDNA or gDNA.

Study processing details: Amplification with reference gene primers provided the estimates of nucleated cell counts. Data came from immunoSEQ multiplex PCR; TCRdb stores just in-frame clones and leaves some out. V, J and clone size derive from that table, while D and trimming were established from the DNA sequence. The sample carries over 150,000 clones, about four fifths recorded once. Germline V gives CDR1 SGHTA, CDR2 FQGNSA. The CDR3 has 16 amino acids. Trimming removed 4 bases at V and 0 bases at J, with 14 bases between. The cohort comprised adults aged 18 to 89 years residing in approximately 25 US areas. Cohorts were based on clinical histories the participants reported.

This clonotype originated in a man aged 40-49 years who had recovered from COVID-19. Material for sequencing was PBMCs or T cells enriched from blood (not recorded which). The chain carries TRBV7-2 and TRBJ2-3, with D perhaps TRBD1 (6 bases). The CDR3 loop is CASSSNRATSTDTQYF. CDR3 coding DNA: TGTGCCAGCAGCTCAAACAGGGCCACTAGCACAGATACGCAGTATTTT.